The 15 T cell receptor beta chains presented below share a single source sample, sequenced in a study of blood T cell repertoires in COVID-19. The repertoire was sequenced with immunoSEQ multiplex PCR; TCRdb's copy has only in-frame clones and lacks some. The sample yields 130,000 or so clones, 84% seen once. The specimen sequenced was peripheral blood. The source of these receptors is a man aged 60 to 69 with acute or convalescent COVID-19.

The chain joins TRBV5-6 to TRBJ2-7; a weak D match, TRBD1 (5 bases). Trimming took 4 bases from V and 6 from J, leaving 11 bases between them. Germline V CDR1 and CDR2: SGHDT, YYEEEE. This CDR3 is 12 amino acids long. The CDR3, as DNA: TGTGCCAGCAGCCCAGGGTTGGGCGAGCAGTACTTC. Protein product: CASSPGLGEQYF.

V is TRBV19 and J is TRBJ2-7, with D possibly matching TRBD2 (6 bases). The CDR3 is made up of 17 amino acids. Germline loops: CDR1 LNHDA, CDR2 SQIVND (reference sequence). Trimming shortened V by 5 bases and J by 0 bases, and 20 bases separated the two germline ends. The CDR3 DNA reads as TGTGCCAGTAGTCCCTTGGGGGAACGGGGGAACTCCTACGAGCAGTACTTC. Translating gives CASSPLGERGNSYEQYF. Supplemented by reference TRBV19 and TRBJ2-7, the full variable domain reads DGGITQSPKYLFRKEGQNVTLSCEQNLNHDAMYWYRQDPGQGLRLIYYSQIVNDFQKGDIAEGYSVSREKKESFPLTVTSAQKNPTAFYLCASSPLGERGNSYEQYFGPGTRLTVT.

The chain has TRBV21-1 and TRBJ2-7; no check of the table's D call, TRBD2, against the DNA was made. TRBV21-1 is designated a pseudogene. CDR3 length equals 15 residues. The CDR3 DNA is TGTGCCAGCAGCACCCCCGGGACTAAGAACTACGAGCAGTACTTC. This codes for CASSTPGTKNYEQYF.

This clone was counted once. The J gene is TRBJ2-3, the V gene TRBV14; perhaps TRBD2 as D (6 bases). Trimming shortened V by 3 bases and J by 3 bases, and 16 bases separated the two germline ends. This CDR3 has 16 amino acids. Germline CDR1 is SGHDN and CDR2 is FVKESK. For the CDR3, the DNA is TGTGCCAGCAGCCAGAGGGTGGCAGGGAGGACAGATACGCAGTATTTT. Translation gives CASSQRVAGRTDTQYF.

This rearrangement joins TRBV12-3 or TRBV12-4 to TRBJ2-7, with a tentative D call TRBD2 (6 bases). The CDR3 spans 13 residues. The V end was cut by 3 bases, the J end by 5 bases, with 11 bases between. The CDR3 sequence is CASSFRSGDEQYF. The CDR3 nucleotides read TGTGCCAGCAGTTTTCGGTCGGGGGACGAGCAGTACTTC.

The rearrangement joins TRBV30 to TRBJ1-1; 8 positions agree with TRBD1. The CDR3 is 12 amino acids. The V gene's germline CDR1 is GTSNPN and CDR2 SVGIG (reference sequence). Trimming cost V 5 bases and J 2 bases; bases outside gene matches: 1. This CDR3 is CAWDRGNTEAFF. As DNA, the CDR3 is TGTGCCTGGGACAGGGGTAACACTGAAGCTTTCTTT. Looking up the rest from reference TRBV30 and TRBJ1-1 gives the full variable domain: SQTIHQWPATLVQPVGSPLSLECTVEGTSNPNLYWYRQAAGRGLQLLFYSVGIGQISSEVPQNLSASRPQDRQFILSSKKLLLSDSGFYLCAWDRGNTEAFFGQGTRLTVV.

The chain couples TRBV4-2 to TRBJ2-1; TRBD2 matches 9 bases. CDR1 and CDR2 from the germline V gene are LGHNA and YNFKEQ. This CDR3 has 16 amino acids. V lost 1 base to trimming and J lost 4 bases; unmatched junction nucleotides: 5. The CDR3 nucleotides are TGTGCCAGCAGCCAAGCTTTGGCGGGGGGGTACAATGAGCAGTTCTTC. Protein: CASSQALAGGYNEQFF.

This chain links TRBV12-3 or TRBV12-4 with TRBJ2-3; no definite D call. V was shortened by 4 bases and J by 8 bases, with 13 bases between the two germline ends. CDR3 size: 13 residues. CDR3 bases: TGTGCCAGCAGTTCCCTCCGGGTAGGTACGCAGTATTTT. It codes for CASSSLRVGTQYF.

The chain's CDR3 is CASSPLRGRALLHIQYF. The CDR3 region has the DNA TGCGCCAGCAGTCCCCTCCGCGGGAGGGCCCTCCTACACATTCAGTACTTC. The chain has TRBV23-1 and TRBJ2-4, with 9 bases lining up with TRBD2. TRBV23-1 is reported as an ORF; its role is uncertain. The CDR3 length is 17 residues. The V gene end was trimmed by 4 bases and the J gene end by 8 bases; junction bases not matched to a gene: 15.

The J gene is TRBJ2-1, the V gene TRBV24-1, with no clear D. V was trimmed by 4 bases and J by 1 base, leaving 7 bases between them. The CDR3 is 14 amino acids. Looked up from germline, CDR1 is KGHDR and CDR2 is SFDVKD. The CDR3 sequence is CATSDRISYNEQFF. The CDR3 bases are TGTGCCACCAGTGACAGAATTTCCTACAATGAGCAGTTCTTC.

This chain uses TRBV11-1 with TRBJ2-3; no firm D call. There are 14 residues in the CDR3. Germline V gene data show CDR1 as SGHAT and CDR2 as FQDESV (reference sequence). Trimming took off 6 bases at V and 2 bases at J, with 12 bases between the two ends. CDR3 amino acids: CASRLMRNTDTQYF. The CDR3, as DNA: TGTGCCAGCAGACTAATGAGAAACACAGATACGCAGTATTTT.

This clone was seen once. CDR3 bases: TGCAGCGTGAGGACAGGGCAAGGCAATGAGCAGTTCTTC. It codes for CSVRTGQGNEQFF. J is TRBJ2-1 and V is TRBV29-1; 8 bases align to TRBD1. The CDR3 contains 13 residues. In germline, CDR1 is SQVTM, CDR2 ANQGSEA. V shed 6 bases and J 6 bases; nucleotides not matched to a gene: 7.

The chain employs TRBV7-3 and TRBJ2-2, with D possibly being TRBD1 (5 bases). The ends were cut back, 2 bases at V and 1 base at J, with 8 bases in the middle. The CDR3 totals 15 residues. Germline V lookup: CDR1 SGHTA, CDR2 FQGTGA. The CDR3 DNA follows: TGTGCCAGCAGCTTAGGGGCAGGGAACACCGGGGAGCTGTTTTTT. Its translation: CASSLGAGNTGELFF.

This clone occurred once. The chain combines TRBV10-2 with TRBJ1-1; D is ambiguous. V gave up 0 bases and J gave up 10 bases, with 9 bases separating them. The CDR3 extends over 12 amino acids. Germline V CDR1 and CDR2: WSHSY, SAAADI. The CDR3 DNA sequence: TGCGCCAGCAGTGAGTCAGGACTGTCAGCTTTCTTT. This translates into CASSESGLSAFF.

As DNA, the CDR3 is TGTGCCAGCTCACCAGGGCCCCAAAACGGAGGCTACACCTTC. Residues: CASSPGPQNGGYTF. The V and J genes are TRBV18 and TRBJ1-2; no reliable D call. The germline V and J ends were trimmed by 2 bases and 8 bases, with 15 bases remaining between them. CDR3 size: 14 residues. CDR1 and CDR2 from the germline V gene are KGHSH and LQKENI.